One sample yielded the 27 T cell receptor beta chains listed below, sequenced in a study of blood T cell repertoires in COVID-19. Using immunoSEQ multiplex PCR, the repertoire was profiled, and TCRdb retains in-frame clones only, with some absent. The profile covers about 300,000 clones, with 86% appearing a single time and 10% taken by the ten largest. The sample taken for sequencing was PBMCs or T cells enriched from blood (not recorded which). The receptors derive from a woman younger than 30 who had recovered from COVID-19.

This chain connects TRBV24-1 to TRBJ1-5; D is ambiguous. The CDR3 extends over 12 amino acids. Trimming took off 4 bases at V and 6 bases at J, with 6 bases between the two ends. Per the germline V gene, CDR1 is KGHDR and CDR2 is SFDVKD. The CDR3 sequence is CATSEEAQPQHF. In DNA form, the CDR3 reads TGTGCCACCAGTGAAGAGGCTCAGCCCCAGCATTTT.

The chain has TRBV19 and TRBJ2-5; D is possibly TRBD2 (5 bases). V lost 1 base to trimming and J lost 5 bases, with 14 bases between them. Germline CDR1 LNHDA, CDR2 SQIVND (reference sequence). The CDR3 spans 15 residues. CDR3 coding DNA: TGTGCCAGTAGTATAGGGACCCAAAGGGAGGAGACCCAGTACTTC. Protein: CASSIGTQREETQYF.

The chain carries TRBV6-5 and TRBJ1-5; weak D call: TRBD1 (5 bases). Trimming took off 7 bases at V and 7 bases at J, with 17 bases between the two ends. The CDR3 contains 14 residues. CDR1 is MNHEY, CDR2 SVGAGI, per germline. The CDR3 region is CASTREEGRQPQHF. The CDR3, as DNA: TGTGCCAGCACTCGGGAGGAGGGGCGCCAGCCCCAGCATTTT.

The chain uses TRBV30 and TRBJ1-1; TRBD1 might be the D (5 bases). The ends were cut back, 2 bases at V and 7 bases at J, with 17 bases in the middle. The CDR3 length is 14 residues. Germline-derived CDR1 and CDR2 are GTSNPN and SVGIG (reference sequence). The CDR3, as DNA: TGTGCCTGGAGTCCTGGTATAGGGGTAAATGAAGCTTTCTTT. This gives the protein CAWSPGIGVNEAFF.

The chain links TRBV28 to TRBJ1-3, with no clear D. With 7 bases removed from V and 5 bases from J, the gap between germline ends came to 15 bases. CDR1 and CDR2 (germline): MDHEN, SYDVKM. The CDR3 sequence is 14 residues long. The CDR3 DNA is TGTGCCAGCATTGGAGGTCTCGGTAGAAACACCATATATTTT. Residues: CASIGGLGRNTIYF.

The chain recombines TRBV29-1 with TRBJ2-7; D ambiguous. Trimming pared 0 bases from V and 5 bases from J, leaving 8 bases between. Germline V gene lookup returns CDR1 SQVTM and CDR2 ANQGSEA. This CDR3 comprises 12 residues. The CDR3 DNA sequence: TGCAGCGTTGAAGATCAGATGCACGAGCAGTACTTC. It is translated as CSVEDQMHEQYF.

The genes are TRBV28 and TRBJ1-1; D is ambiguous. Per the germline V gene, CDR1 is MDHEN and CDR2 is SYDVKM. The CDR3 runs 15 residues. Trimming shortened V by 2 bases and J by 5 bases, and 15 bases separated the two germline ends. CDR3 bases: TGTGCCAGCAGTTTAACGGCAGGATATGGAACTGAAGCTTTCTTT. It codes for CASSLTAGYGTEAFF. Variable domain in full (rest from reference TRBV28 and TRBJ1-1): DVKVTQSSRYLVKRTGEKVFLECVQDMDHENMFWYRQDPGLGLRLIYFSYDVKMKEKGDIPEGYSVSREKKERFSLILESASTNQTSMYLCASSLTAGYGTEAFFGQGTRLTVV.

This sequence joins TRBV7-3 and TRBJ1-1; D unclear. The CDR3 is 14 residues long. The germline CDR1 and CDR2 sequences are SGHTA and FQGTGA. Trimming took off 5 bases at V and 1 base at J, with 11 bases between the two ends. CDR3: CASSPSGRNTEAFF. The CDR3 bases are TGTGCCAGCAGCCCGTCCGGGAGGAACACTGAAGCTTTCTTT.

The V and J genes are TRBV30 and TRBJ1-3, with 7 positions matching TRBD1. Germline V gene data show CDR1 as GTSNPN and CDR2 as SVGIG (reference sequence). Unmatched junction bases numbered 12, after V lost 0 bases and J lost 4 bases. This CDR3 spans 17 amino acids. CDR3 amino acids: CAWSVQRGRPSGNTIYF. As DNA, the CDR3 is TGTGCCTGGAGTGTACAAAGGGGGCGCCCGTCCGGAAACACCATATATTTT.

The DNA for the CDR3 is TGTGCCCGGTGGTTATTGGGGGCGTGCAATCAGCCCCAGCATTTT. Protein: CARWLLGACNQPQHF. The chain recombines TRBV19 with TRBJ1-5, with D possibly being TRBD1 (6 bases). This CDR3 has 15 amino acids. Germline CDR1 and CDR2: LNHDA and SQIVND (reference sequence). V was clipped by 11 bases and J by 2 bases, with 19 bases between them.

V usage is TRBV7-6 and J usage is TRBJ2-1; TRBD2 might be the D (6 bases). This CDR3 comprises 16 residues. V was pared by 5 bases and J by 5 bases, with 19 bases between. The germline CDR1 and CDR2 sequences are SGHVS and FNYEAQ. The CDR3 nucleotides are TGTGCCAGCAGCGCATCCAGGGTTGGAGGGGACAATGAGCAGTTCTTC. Translation gives CASSASRVGGDNEQFF.

V is TRBV4-1 and J is TRBJ2-7; TRBD2 matches at 7 bases. The CDR3 length is 16 residues. CDR1 is MGHRA and CDR2 is YSYEKL in the germline V gene. V shed 2 bases and J 2 bases; nucleotides not matched to a gene: 9. The CDR3 DNA is TGCGCCAGCAGCCAAACCCTAGCGGCAGGGACCTACGAGCAGTACTTC. This gives the protein CASSQTLAAGTYEQYF.

V is TRBV7-6 and J is TRBJ2-3; 8 nucleotides line up with TRBD1. The CDR3 contains 15 residues. The germline V gene encodes CDR1 SGHVS and CDR2 FNYEAQ. The V gene end was trimmed by 4 bases and the J gene end by 1 base; junction bases not matched to a gene: 4. In DNA, the CDR3 is TGTGCCAGCAGCTCACAGGGGGTTGGCACAGATACGCAGTATTTT. Its protein product is CASSSQGVGTDTQYF.

A note on this clone: The sample has other DNA sequences that encode this CDR3 too. The chain recombines TRBV10-3 with TRBJ1-1, with 10 bases aligning to TRBD1. V gave up 9 bases and J gave up 1 base; unmatched junction bases: 2. CDR3 length equals 13 residues. Germline-derived CDR1 and CDR2 are ENHRY and SYGVKD. As DNA, the CDR3 is TGTGCCATACGACAGGGGGCGAACACTGAAGCTTTCTTT. As protein: CAIRQGANTEAFF.

J is TRBJ1-4 and V is TRBV7-8; no reliable D call. Per germline, CDR1 SGHVS and CDR2 FQNEAQ. The CDR3 is 16 residues long. Trimming pared 1 base from V and 2 bases from J, leaving 11 bases between. This CDR3 is CASSLEAKRTNEKLFF. The CDR3 nucleotides are TGTGCCAGCAGCTTAGAGGCCAAGAGGACTAATGAAAAACTGTTTTTT.

J is TRBJ2-6 and V is TRBV19, with D possibly TRBD1 on 6 matching bases. This CDR3 spans 15 amino acids. Per germline, CDR1 LNHDA and CDR2 SQIVND (reference sequence). The V gene lost 5 bases and the J gene lost 1 base, with 9 bases spanning the gap. In DNA form, the CDR3 reads TGTGCCAGTAGTTCACAGGGATCTGGGGCCAACGTCCTGACTTTC. It codes for CASSSQGSGANVLTF.

This clone was counted only a few times. The V call is TRBV6-2 or TRBV6-3, the J call TRBJ2-4, with a possible D match to TRBD2 (6 bases). Germline CDR1 MNHEY, CDR2 SVGEGT. Trimming removed 1 base at V and 10 bases at J, with 14 bases between. The CDR3 has 14 residues. CDR3 coding DNA: TGTGCCAGCAGTTACTTCCGGGAGCCCTTGATTCAGTACTTC. Residues: CASSYFREPLIQYF.

The V gene is TRBV6-6, the J gene TRBJ2-2, with 7 nucleotides matching TRBD1. Germline CDR1 MNHNY, CDR2 SVGAGI (reference sequence). This CDR3 is 19 amino acids long. Germline trimming cut 5 bases from V and 0 bases from J; bases unmatched to any gene: 15. The CDR3 loop reads CASSPRVGTDYTNTGELFF. DNA for the CDR3: TGTGCCAGCAGTCCTAGGGTCGGGACAGATTATACGAACACCGGGGAGCTGTTTTTT.

This sequence joins TRBV4-1 and TRBJ1-1; 10 bases align to TRBD1. Germline assignment: CDR1 MGHRA and CDR2 YSYEKL. After removal of 3 bases from V and 7 bases from J, the junction contained 8 bases not matched to a gene. This CDR3 has 15 residues. The CDR3 DNA follows: TGCGCCAGCAGCCAGGCTTCGGGACAGGGGTTTGAAGCTTTCTTT. Protein product: CASSQASGQGFEAFF.

V and J are TRBV6-6 and TRBJ2-7; a possible D gene is TRBD1 (6 bases). The CDR3 is 13 residues long. CDR1 is MNHNY, CDR2 SVGAGI, per germline (reference sequence). Trimming shortened V by 5 bases and J by 3 bases, and 11 bases separated the two germline ends. The CDR3 spells CASSNRDNYEQYF. The CDR3 region has the DNA TGTGCCAGCAGTAACCGGGACAACTACGAGCAGTACTTC.

The chain recombines TRBV10-1 with TRBJ2-1; D possibly corresponds to TRBD2 (6 bases). V lost 2 bases to trimming and J lost 0 bases, with 11 bases between them. CDR3 length equals 16 residues. CDR1 WNHNN and CDR2 SYGVQD come from the germline V gene (reference sequence). The CDR3 coding sequence is TGCGCCAGCAGTGAGAGGGCGGGAAGCTCCTACAATGAGCAGTTCTTC. The encoded protein is CASSERAGSSYNEQFF.

For this clone: Other DNA sequences in this sample translate to the same CDR3. The chain couples TRBV6-5 to TRBJ1-3, with TRBD1 matching over 7 bases. Germline loops: CDR1 MNHEY, CDR2 SVGAGI. The CDR3 spans 15 residues. Losses at the gene ends were 0 bases for V and 1 base for J; bases not matched to a gene: 0. CDR3 nucleotide sequence: TGTGCCAGCAGTTACTCGACAGGGTCTGGAAACACCATATATTTT. This encodes CASSYSTGSGNTIYF.

This clone was observed a single time. The V call is TRBV7-2, the J call TRBJ1-2; possible D gene TRBD1, 6 bases. CDR1 is SGHTA and CDR2 is FQGNSA in the germline V gene. Trimming removed 0 bases from V and 8 bases from J, with 16 bases in between. The CDR3 sequence is 15 residues long. The CDR3 DNA reads as TGTGCCAGCAGCTTAGCCGTTGAGGGGGAAGACGGCTACACCTTC. Translation gives CASSLAVEGEDGYTF.

The chain links TRBV28 to TRBJ2-1, with a possible D match to TRBD2 (5 bases). This CDR3 comprises 13 residues. Germline V gene data show CDR1 as MDHEN and CDR2 as SYDVKM. Deletions cut 3 bases from V and 6 bases from J, with 9 bases between. This chain's CDR3 is CASSFIGVNEQFF. As DNA, the CDR3 is TGTGCCAGCAGTTTTATCGGGGTCAATGAGCAGTTCTTC.

This chain joins TRBV7-5 and TRBJ2-1; the table calls TRBD2, which could not be checked here. TRBV7-5 is listed as a pseudogene. The CDR3 totals 15 residues. The CDR3 nucleotides read TGTGTCAGAAGCTTAGAAGAGGGCGCCTACAATGAGCAGTTCTTC. This sequence encodes CVRSLEEGAYNEQFF.

Notes on this clone: The sample carries other DNA sequences with the same CDR3. This chain links TRBV27 with TRBJ1-2; 7 nucleotides line up with TRBD1. The CDR3 contains 16 residues. Unmatched junction bases numbered 8, after V lost 0 bases and J lost 4 bases. CDR1 and CDR2 from the germline V gene are MNHEY and SMNVEV (reference sequence). In DNA form, the CDR3 reads TGTGCCAGCAGTTTATCGCCACCGGGACAGCCCTATGGCTACACCTTC. Translating it yields CASSLSPPGQPYGYTF.

V gene TRBV10-3 combines with J gene TRBJ2-2, with 16 bases lining up with TRBD2. CDR3 length equals 19 residues. V lost 8 bases and J lost 1; bases outside the gene matches: 10. Germline V CDR1 and CDR2: ENHRY, SYGVKD. CDR3 loop: CAIRRPGLAGGENTGELFF. CDR3 DNA sequence: TGTGCCATCCGCCGTCCGGGACTAGCGGGGGGGGAGAACACCGGGGAGCTGTTTTTT.